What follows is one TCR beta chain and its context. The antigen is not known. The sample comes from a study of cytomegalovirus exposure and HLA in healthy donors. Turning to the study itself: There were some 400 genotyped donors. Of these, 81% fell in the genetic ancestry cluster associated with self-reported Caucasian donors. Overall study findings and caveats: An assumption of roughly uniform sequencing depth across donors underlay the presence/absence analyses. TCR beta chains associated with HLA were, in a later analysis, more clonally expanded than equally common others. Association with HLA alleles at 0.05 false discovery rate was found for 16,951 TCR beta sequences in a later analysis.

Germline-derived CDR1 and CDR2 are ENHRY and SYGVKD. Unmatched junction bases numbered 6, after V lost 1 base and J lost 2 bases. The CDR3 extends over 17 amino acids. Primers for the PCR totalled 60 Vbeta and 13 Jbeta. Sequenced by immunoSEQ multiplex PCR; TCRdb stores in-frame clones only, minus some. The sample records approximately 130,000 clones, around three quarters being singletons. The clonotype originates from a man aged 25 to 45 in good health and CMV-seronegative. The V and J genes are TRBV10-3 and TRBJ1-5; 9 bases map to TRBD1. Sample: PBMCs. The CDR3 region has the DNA TGTGCCATCAGTGAGTTCGGGGGACAGGGAGGCAATCAGCCCCAGCATTTT. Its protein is CAISEFGGQGGNQPQHF.